This TCR beta chain was documented in a study of T cell responses to AZD1222 COVID-19 vaccine. Study results and limitations: Receipt of two AZD1222 doses was followed by a rise in Spike-specific TCR breadth and depth. Only after the peak T cell response were repertoires sampled. Mapped onto spike, vaccine-associated CD4 TCRs spanned it and were dominant at 160-218 and 743-854. Females made up more of the donors, who were largely white British, and clonal diversity may have come out too low.

The CDR3 spans 11 residues. The germline V gene encodes CDR1 DFQATT and CDR2 SNEGSKA (reference sequence). V lost 3 bases and J 8 bases, leaving 10 bases between the germline ends. Notes on this clone: The target antigen is unknown.

Sequencing used immunoSEQ multiplex PCR; TCRdb keeps in-frame clones, though not all of them. Seen here are over 90,000 clones, roughly 92% observed once, and the top ten hold approximately 3.1%. The rearrangement uses TRBV20-1 and TRBJ1-2, with D maybe TRBD1 (6 bases). The specimen comprised peripheral blood, sampled 28 days after the second AZD1222 dose. The receptor was isolated from an adult who received the AZD1222 COVID-19 vaccine. This CDR3 is CSASGTGGYTF. The CDR3 DNA sequence: TGCAGTGCTAGCGGAACAGGGGGCTACACCTTC.